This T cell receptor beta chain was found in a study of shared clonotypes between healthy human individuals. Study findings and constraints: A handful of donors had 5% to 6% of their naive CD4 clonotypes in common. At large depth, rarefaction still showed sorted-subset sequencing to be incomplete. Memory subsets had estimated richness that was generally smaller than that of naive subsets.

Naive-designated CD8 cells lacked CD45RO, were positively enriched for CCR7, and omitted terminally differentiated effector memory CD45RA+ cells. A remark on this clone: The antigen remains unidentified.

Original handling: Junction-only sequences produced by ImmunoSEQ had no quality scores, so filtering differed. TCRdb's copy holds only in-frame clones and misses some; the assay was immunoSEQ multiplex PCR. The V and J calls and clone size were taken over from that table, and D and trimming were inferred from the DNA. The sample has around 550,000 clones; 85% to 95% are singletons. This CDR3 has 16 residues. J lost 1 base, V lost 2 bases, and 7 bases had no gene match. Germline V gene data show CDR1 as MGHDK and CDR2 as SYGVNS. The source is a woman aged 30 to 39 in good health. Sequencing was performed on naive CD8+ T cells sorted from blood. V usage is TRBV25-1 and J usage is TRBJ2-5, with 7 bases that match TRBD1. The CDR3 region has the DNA TGTGCCAGCAGTGAAGGATATCGACAGGGCCAAGAGACCCAGTACTTC. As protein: CASSEGYRQGQETQYF.